The 18 T cell receptor beta chains reported below all come from one sample, sequenced in a study of T-cell memory formation after mild COVID-19. TCRdb fed the 5' RACE reads into MiXCR, producing one record per CDR3 protein. The data contain under 450,000 distinct CDR3 sequences, around a fifth of them singletons. Sequenced material: PBMCs or a T cell subset sorted from them (not recorded which). All receptors come from a man aged 18 to 35 who had mild COVID-19 (a few samples of this study predate the infection). Cell type and time point are not known.

The CDR3 coding sequence is TGTGCCAGCAGCTTAGGGGGCGCAGGCGGCAACGAGCAGTACTTC. Its protein is CASSLGGAGGNEQYF. The chain links TRBV7-2 to TRBJ2-7; the D gene is possibly TRBD1 (5 bases). CDR3 length: 15 residues. Germline V gives CDR1 SGHTA, CDR2 FQGNSA. V was shortened by 1 base and J by 5 bases, with 15 bases between the two germline ends.

This clonotype has a handful of counts. This chain links TRBV7-8 with TRBJ1-1, with D hard to call. Trimming stripped 4 bases from V and 1 base from J, with 13 bases between. Germline CDR1 and CDR2: SGHVS and FQNEAQ. There are 15 residues in the CDR3. The CDR3 bases are TGTGCCAGCAGCTCATCCTACCTGGGGAACACTGAAGCTTTCTTT. Amino acids: CASSSSYLGNTEAFF.

The chain uses TRBV29-1 and TRBJ2-7; D could derive from TRBD1 or TRBD2 (5 bases each). The V end lost 6 bases, the J end lost 4 bases, and 10 bases lay between the germline ends. CDR1 is SQVTM, CDR2 ANQGSEA, per germline. The CDR3 totals 11 residues. This chain's CDR3 is CSVGDGYEQYF. The CDR3 region has the DNA TGCAGCGTCGGGGACGGGTACGAGCAGTACTTC.

The V and J genes are TRBV12-3 or TRBV12-4 and TRBJ1-5; no firm D call. CDR3 length: 15 amino acids. The V and J ends lost 2 bases and 0 bases respectively, with 8 bases between them. The CDR3 is CASSLTLNSNQPQHF. DNA of the CDR3: TGTGCCAGCAGTTTAACATTGAATAGCAATCAGCCCCAGCATTTT.

This clonotype was seen at least ten times. The V and J genes are TRBV20-1 and TRBJ2-1; D is uncertain. This CDR3 has 11 residues. Germline loops: CDR1 DFQATT, CDR2 SNEGSKA (reference sequence). V was trimmed by 5 bases and J by 3 bases, leaving 5 bases between them. CDR3 region: CSARSYNEQFF. The CDR3 DNA reads TGCAGTGCTCGAAGCTACAATGAGCAGTTCTTC.

This clonotype was seen a few times. The chain recombines TRBV12-5 with TRBJ2-5; TRBD2 is a possible D gene (6 bases). The germline gives CDR1 LGHNT, CDR2 FRNRAP. Trimming took off 5 bases at V and 1 base at J, with 8 bases between the two ends. The CDR3 is made up of 13 amino acids. The DNA for the CDR3 is TGTGCTAGTGGTGGCGGGACCCAAGAGACCCAGTACTTC. It yields the protein CASGGGTQETQYF.

The rearrangement joins TRBV5-4 to TRBJ2-7, with TRBD1 as a possible D gene (5 bases). Germline V gene lookup returns CDR1 SGHNT and CDR2 YYREEE (reference sequence). The V end was cut by 2 bases, the J end by 2 bases, with 8 bases between. The CDR3 extends over 13 amino acids. The CDR3 loop reads CASSFQDTYEQYF. The CDR3 bases are TGTGCCAGCAGCTTCCAGGACACCTACGAGCAGTACTTC.

The gene calls are TRBV7-9 and TRBJ1-1, with a weak D call TRBD1 (6 bases). Germline V gene lookup returns CDR1 SEHNR and CDR2 FQNEAQ (reference sequence). Trimming took 5 bases from V and 7 from J, leaving 14 bases between them. The CDR3 covers 13 residues. This CDR3 reads CASSLPGAREAFF. CDR3 sequence (DNA): TGTGCCAGCAGCCTACCAGGGGCGCGTGAAGCTTTCTTT. The variable domain in full, completed from reference TRBV7-9 and TRBJ1-1, reads DTGVSQNPRHKITKRGQNVTFRCDPISEHNRLYWYRQTLGQGPEFLTYFQNEAQLEKSRLLSDRFSAERPKGSFSTLEIQRTEQGDSAMYLCASSLPGAREAFFGQGTRLTVV.

This clonotype was detected a few times. The V call is TRBV12-5, the J call TRBJ1-6; TRBD1 is a possible D gene (5 bases). This CDR3 region has 16 residues. Germline V gene data show CDR1 as LGHNT and CDR2 as FRNRAP. Trimming removed 0 bases at V and 10 bases at J, with 16 bases between. The CDR3 reads CASGLVAAGRRSPLHF. CDR3 coding DNA: TGTGCTAGTGGTTTGGTAGCGGCAGGGCGCCGCTCACCCCTCCACTTT.

The V call is TRBV5-1, the J call TRBJ1-1; 8 nucleotides line up with TRBD1. CDR3 length: 16 amino acids. With V trimmed by 0 bases and J by 1 base, 5 bases remained unmatched. Germline values: CDR1 SGHRS, CDR2 YFSETQ. The CDR3 DNA reads TGCGCCAGCAGCTTGGGAGACAGGGGATGGAACACTGAAGCTTTCTTT. Translated, it gives CASSLGDRGWNTEAFF.

This chain joins TRBV20-1 and TRBJ1-1, with no clear D. The CDR3 contains 12 residues. Trimming removed 3 bases at V and 1 base at J, with 6 bases between. Germline V gives CDR1 DFQATT, CDR2 SNEGSKA (reference sequence). CDR3 coding DNA: TGCAGTGCTAGGGGTAGGAACACTGAAGCTTTCTTT. Translation gives CSARGRNTEAFF.

The chain combines TRBV4-2 with TRBJ2-5; the match to TRBD2 covers 9 bases. CDR1 and CDR2 (germline): LGHNA, YNFKEQ. The junction had 5 bases not matched to a gene; V was cut back by 0 bases and J by 0 bases. The CDR3 is 17 amino acids. CDR3 DNA sequence: TGTGCCAGCAGCCAAGATTGGAGCGGGGGGTACCAAGAGACCCAGTACTTC. Its translation: CASSQDWSGGYQETQYF.

This clonotype has at least ten counts. V is TRBV5-1 and J is TRBJ1-3; no definite D call. Per the germline V gene, CDR1 is SGHRS and CDR2 is YFSETQ. There are 14 residues in the CDR3. With 1 base removed from V and 4 bases from J, the gap between germline ends came to 9 bases. This CDR3 reads CASSLIDGGNTIYF. The DNA for the CDR3 is TGCGCCAGCAGCTTGATAGACGGAGGAAACACCATATATTTT.

The V call is TRBV5-6, the J call TRBJ1-2, with D possibly matching TRBD1 (6 bases). This CDR3 has 13 amino acids. In germline, CDR1 is SGHDT, CDR2 YYEEEE. V gave up 4 bases and J gave up 6 bases, with 13 bases separating them. The CDR3 DNA follows: TGTGCCAGCAGCAGGCAGGGGCGGGATGGCTACACCTTC. Its translation: CASSRQGRDGYTF. The variable domain in full, completed from reference TRBV5-6 and TRBJ1-2, reads DAGVTQSPTHLIKTRGQQVTLRCSPKSGHDTVSWYQQALGQGPQFIFQYYEEEERQRGNFPDRFSGHQFPNYSSELNVNALLLGDSALYLCASSRQGRDGYTFGSGTRLTVV.

This clonotype was counted only a few times. The chain links TRBV6-1 to TRBJ2-4; possibly TRBD2 for D (5 bases). Germline V gene data show CDR1 as MNHNS and CDR2 as SASEGT. The CDR3 covers 11 residues. Between the trimmed V and J ends, which lost 5 bases and 9 bases, there was a span of 8 bases. The CDR3 loop is CASSPEGIQYF. The CDR3 nucleotides read TGTGCCAGCAGTCCAGAGGGCATTCAGTACTTC.

The rearrangement uses TRBV29-1 and TRBJ1-2; D is unclear. Per germline, CDR1 SQVTM and CDR2 ANQGSEA. This CDR3 region has 13 residues. Trimming left V 4 bases short and J 5 bases short, with 14 bases between. Here the CDR3 DNA reads TGCAGCGTTGTTCTGGGGTGGGAGTATGGCTACACCTTC. Its protein product is CSVVLGWEYGYTF.

The chain recombines TRBV20-1 with TRBJ2-5; 15 positions match TRBD2. The germline V gene encodes CDR1 DFQATT and CDR2 SNEGSKA (reference sequence). The CDR3 runs to 16 residues. Germline trimming cut 5 bases from V and 5 bases from J; bases unmatched to any gene: 9. The CDR3 is CSARGLAGGPEETQYF. The DNA for the CDR3 is TGCAGTGCTCGAGGACTAGCGGGGGGGCCTGAGGAGACCCAGTACTTC.

The rearrangement uses TRBV12-3 or TRBV12-4 and TRBJ1-1; D unclear. The CDR3 sequence is 12 residues long. The V and J ends lost 3 bases and 4 bases respectively, with 6 bases between them. The DNA for the CDR3 is TGTGCCAGCAGTTTCTATACCACTGAAGCTTTCTTT. This sequence encodes CASSFYTTEAFF.